This is a list of T cell receptor beta chains from one sample in a study of molecular identifiers for immune sequencing clone quantification. TCRdb re-derived calls from the PCR reads in MiXCR, one entry per CDR3 protein. The repertoire consists of under 85,000 distinct CDR3 sequences, with around a sixth occurring once and the leading ten covering approximately 1.4%. Sequenced: naive CD8+ T cells from blood, with Jurkat cell RNA spiked in. These TCRs come from a human donor in good health. Some libraries in this study had Jurkat cell RNA spiked in. CDR3s include the opening cysteine and the closing phenylalanine or tryptophan. The D gene is left open where the match is weak. Part of the rows lack a size; the others show once, few, many or a class for expanded clones.

d_call j_call v_call clone_size cdr3_nt cdr3_aa
TRBD1 TRBJ1-2 TRBV20-1 many TGCAGTGCTAGAGAGAGGACTATCCGGGGACAGGGGGACCACTATGGCTACACCTTC CSARERTIRGQGDHYGYTF
TRBD2 TRBJ2-3 TRBV27 many TGTGCCAGCAGAACCTTGGCGGGAGAAATCGGCACAGATACGCAGTATTTT CASRTLAGEIGTDTQYF
- TRBJ2-1 TRBV29-1 - TGCAGCGTTGAAGCCTCTTTATCGCTAGTTAGGTTAGGTGCGCAGTTCTTC CSVEASLSLVRLGAQFF
TRBD1 TRBJ1-1 TRBV28 many TGTGCCAGCAGTCCCCTGACAGGGGGGGGGACTGAAGCTTTCTTT CASSPLTGGGTEAFF
- TRBJ2-7 TRBV4-3 many TGCGCCAGCAGCCAAACCCCTGCAGGCCACGAGCAGTACTTC CASSQTPAGHEQYF
- TRBJ2-7 TRBV14 many TGTGCCAGCAGCCCCCTTCGGGGTGACGCCGAGCAGTACTTC CASSPLRGDAEQYF
TRBD2 TRBJ2-5 TRBV6-2/TRBV6-3 many TGTGCCAGCAGTTCCTCTAGCGGAGCCCCCGAAGAGACCCAGTACTTC CASSSSSGAPEETQYF
- TRBJ2-7 TRBV7-9 many TGTGCCAGCAGCTTAAGCAGTGGTAGTTCCCACTACGAGCAGTACTTC CASSLSSGSSHYEQYF
- TRBJ2-7 TRBV12-3/TRBV12-4 many TGTGCCAGCAGTTGGAACGACTACGAGCAGTACTTC CASSWNDYEQYF
TRBD2 TRBJ2-1 TRBV6-6 - TGTGCCAGCAGTTTAGCGGGAGTGGGCAATGAGCAGTTCTTC CASSLAGVGNEQFF
- TRBJ2-3 TRBV20-1 many TGCAGTGCTAGAGATCTAGGCGATACGCAGTATTTT CSARDLGDTQYF
- TRBJ2-1 TRBV7-9 - TGTGCCAGCAGGCCCGGGACCAACTCGGATTATGAGCAGTTCTTC CASRPGTNSDYEQFF
- TRBJ2-1 TRBV30 many TGTGCCTGGAGCCGGCCCCTCGACTACAATGAGCAGTTCTTC CAWSRPLDYNEQFF
- TRBJ2-7 TRBV20-1 many TGCAGTGCTAGAGATTACGCAGGGGTAGGCTACGAGCAGTACTTC CSARDYAGVGYEQYF
- TRBJ2-1 TRBV20-1 - TGCAGTGCTAAGTTAGCGGACAATGAGCAGTTCTTC CSAKLADNEQFF
- TRBJ2-7 TRBV27 - TGTGCCAGCTCCAATGGGGGGCGATACGAGCAGTACTTC CASSNGGRYEQYF
- TRBJ2-1 TRBV7-6 few TGTGCCAGCAGCTTAGGCGGGACCAATGAGCAGTTCTTC CASSLGGTNEQFF
TRBD2 TRBJ2-3 TRBV27 many TGTGCCAGCGCCCCATATAGCGGGAGCACAGATACGCAGTATTTT CASAPYSGSTDTQYF
TRBD2 TRBJ2-7 TRBV10-3 many TGTGCCATCAGTAACAAGAGGGGACTACCCAGCTACGAGCAGTACTTC CAISNKRGLPSYEQYF
- TRBJ2-7 TRBV11-2 many TGTGCCAGCAGCTTAACAATGACGAAAGACTACGAGCAGTACTTC CASSLTMTKDYEQYF
TRBD2 TRBJ2-3 TRBV7-9 many TGTGCCAGCAGGGGACTAGCGGGAGAGGCTAGCACAGATACGCAGTATTTT CASRGLAGEASTDTQYF